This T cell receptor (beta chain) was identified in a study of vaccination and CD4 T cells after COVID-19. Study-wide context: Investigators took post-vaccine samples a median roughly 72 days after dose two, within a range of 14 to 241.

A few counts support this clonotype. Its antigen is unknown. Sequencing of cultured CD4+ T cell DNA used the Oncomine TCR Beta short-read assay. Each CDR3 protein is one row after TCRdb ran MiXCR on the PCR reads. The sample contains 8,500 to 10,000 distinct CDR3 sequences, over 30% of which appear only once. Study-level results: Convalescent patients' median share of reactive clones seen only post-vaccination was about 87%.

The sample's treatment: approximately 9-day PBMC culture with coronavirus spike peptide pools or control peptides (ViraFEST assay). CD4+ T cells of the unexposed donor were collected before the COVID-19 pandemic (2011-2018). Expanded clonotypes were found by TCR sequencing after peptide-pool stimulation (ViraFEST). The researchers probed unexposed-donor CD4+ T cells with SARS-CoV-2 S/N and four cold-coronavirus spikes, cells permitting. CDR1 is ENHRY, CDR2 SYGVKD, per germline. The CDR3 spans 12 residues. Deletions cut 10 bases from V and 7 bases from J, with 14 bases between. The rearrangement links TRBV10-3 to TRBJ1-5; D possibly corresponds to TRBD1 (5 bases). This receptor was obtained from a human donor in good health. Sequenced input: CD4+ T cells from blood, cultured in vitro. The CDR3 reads CATGTDAQPQHF. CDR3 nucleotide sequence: TGTGCCACCGGGACGGACGCACAGCCCCAGCATTTT.